This entry lists 18 T cell receptor beta chains sequenced from one sample in a study of blood T cell repertoires in COVID-19 (dated by TCRdb to the early 2020s). The receptor library was made with the immunoSEQ multiplex PCR assay. As stored in TCRdb, this immuneACCESS dataset retains in-frame rearrangements with V and J assigned. A fraction of the clones does not appear; measured against another copy, unresolved V genes explain less than half of the discrepancy, and the remainder lacks a known reason. The sample profile shows 95,000 to 130,000 clones; 90% of them were found once. The top ten clones comprise 1.5% to 2% of the sample. The sample was peripheral blood. The receptors come from a human donor with active COVID-19. The donor label of this sample is uncertain.

V is TRBV5-6 and J is TRBJ2-2, with TRBD1 matching 12 bases. Germline trimming cut 1 base from V and 5 bases from J; bases unmatched to any gene: 3. CDR1 is SGHDT and CDR2 is YYEEEE in the germline V gene. This CDR3 has 16 amino acids. As DNA, the CDR3 is TGTGCCAGCAGCTTGTTGGGACAGGGGGCGACCGGGGAGCTGTTTTTT. It codes for CASSLLGQGATGELFF.

The rearrangement uses TRBV6-6 and TRBJ1-1, with a weak D call TRBD1 (6 bases). Germline V gives CDR1 MNHNY, CDR2 SVGAGI (reference sequence). Between the trimmed V and J ends, which lost 4 bases and 5 bases, there was a span of 14 bases. CDR3 length: 14 amino acids. CDR3 bases: TGTGCCAGCAGTTTCTCGACAGGAGAAACTGAAGCTTTCTTT. It encodes CASSFSTGETEAFF.

The chain couples TRBV4-3 to TRBJ1-4; TRBD1 is a possible D gene (6 bases). CDR3 length: 16 amino acids. Germline V gives CDR1 LGHNA, CDR2 YSLEER. V was shortened by 0 bases and J by 5 bases, with 13 bases between the two germline ends. The CDR3 DNA is TGCGCCAGCAGCCAAGATGGGGGGGCGGTGAATGAAAAACTGTTTTTT. Protein product: CASSQDGGAVNEKLFF.

The chain employs TRBV4-1 and TRBJ1-3; no clear D gene. Germline CDR1 reads MGHRA; CDR2 reads YSYEKL. This CDR3 region has 12 residues. With 0 bases removed from V and 8 bases from J, the gap between germline ends came to 5 bases. The CDR3 DNA sequence: TGCGCCAGCAGCCAAGAACGAGACACCATATATTTT. Translation: CASSQERDTIYF.

The chain combines TRBV3-1 (or the pseudogene TRBV3-2) with TRBJ1-2, with 9 nucleotides matching TRBD1. Germline CDR1 reads LGHDT; CDR2 reads YNNKEL (reference sequence). J gave up 3 bases and V 6 bases, and 2 bases lay outside the gene matches. CDR3 length equals 13 residues. CDR3 coding DNA: TGTGCCAGCAGGAGACAGGGGGACTATGGCTACACCTTC. Translating gives CASRRQGDYGYTF.

This clone was observed a few times. This chain links TRBV7-3 with TRBJ2-5; 8 bases agree with TRBD1. V was pared by 6 bases and J by 5 bases, with 11 bases of the junction left unmatched. Germline V gene lookup returns CDR1 SGHTA and CDR2 FQGTGA. The CDR3 is made up of 15 amino acids. For the CDR3, the DNA is TGTGCCAGCAGTCATGGACAGGGTGATGGGGAGACCCAGTACTTC. Translation gives CASSHGQGDGETQYF.

The chain links TRBV19 to TRBJ1-1; a weak D match, TRBD1 (5 bases). With 5 bases removed from V and 10 bases from J, the gap between germline ends came to 11 bases. Germline CDR1 and CDR2: LNHDA and SQIVND (reference sequence). The CDR3 is made up of 11 amino acids. The CDR3 reads CASSRAGSAFF. CDR3 bases: TGTGCCAGTAGTCGTGCAGGGTCAGCTTTCTTT.

V and J are TRBV10-3 and TRBJ1-1; no definite D call. The CDR3 totals 14 residues. CDR1 ENHRY and CDR2 SYGVKD come from the germline V gene. Trimming took 1 base from V and 0 from J, leaving 6 bases between them. CDR3 protein: CAISELLMNTEAFF. In nucleotides, the CDR3 is TGTGCCATCAGTGAGTTGTTAATGAACACTGAAGCTTTCTTT.

This rearrangement joins TRBV28 to TRBJ1-1, with D perhaps TRBD1 (6 bases). V was clipped by 5 bases and J by 4 bases, with 14 bases between them. The length of the CDR3 is 14 residues. Germline lookup yields CDR1 MDHEN and CDR2 SYDVKM. CDR3 sequence reads: CASSPPGQTTEAFF. CDR3 sequence (DNA): TGTGCCAGCAGTCCCCCCGGACAGACCACTGAAGCTTTCTTT.

This chain's CDR3 is CASSGTASYNEQFF. DNA for the CDR3: TGTGCCAGCAGCGGGACAGCCTCCTACAATGAGCAGTTCTTC. This sequence joins TRBV5-4 and TRBJ2-1, with TRBD1 identical over 7 bases. The CDR3 is 14 amino acids. The V gene end was trimmed by 4 bases and the J gene end by 0 bases; junction bases not matched to a gene: 1. Looked up from germline, CDR1 is SGHNT and CDR2 is YYREEE (reference sequence).

This chain links TRBV7-2 with TRBJ1-4; D might be TRBD1 (6 bases). CDR1 is SGHTA and CDR2 is FQGNSA in the germline V gene. Trimming took 5 bases from V and 7 from J, leaving 14 bases between them. The CDR3 is 14 amino acids. The CDR3 DNA is TGTGCCAGCAGCCCCTACAGGGTAACTGAAAAACTGTTTTTT. Its protein product is CASSPYRVTEKLFF.

The chain carries TRBV10-3 and TRBJ2-5, with 14 bases that match TRBD2. V dropped 4 bases and J dropped 4; count of bases not matched to a gene: 14. This CDR3 contains 19 residues. CDR1 and CDR2 (germline): ENHRY, SYGVKD. The chain's CDR3 is CAISASIGTSGGFGETQYF. The DNA of the CDR3 is TGTGCCATCAGTGCGTCAATAGGGACTAGCGGGGGATTCGGAGAGACCCAGTACTTC.

This clone was seen a handful of times. The rearrangement uses TRBV6-2 or TRBV6-3 and TRBJ1-5; the D is unclear. The CDR3 consists of 14 residues. The ends were cut back, 5 bases at V and 0 bases at J, with 8 bases in the middle. Germline V CDR1 and CDR2: MNHEY, SVGEGT. The CDR3 reads CASSDTRSNQPQHF. DNA for the CDR3: TGTGCCAGCAGTGATACACGTAGCAATCAGCCCCAGCATTTT.

The chain joins TRBV10-1 to TRBJ1-1, with D perhaps matching TRBD1 (5 bases). Trimming took 2 bases from V and 5 from J, leaving 9 bases between them. CDR3 size: 13 residues. CDR1 WNHNN and CDR2 SYGVQD come from the germline V gene (reference sequence). The DNA for the CDR3 is TGCGCCAGCAGTGAGGTAGGGGATACTGAAGCTTTCTTT. Its protein product is CASSEVGDTEAFF.

The chain joins TRBV9 to TRBJ1-3; 9 bases are shared with TRBD1. The V gene's germline CDR1 is SGDLS and CDR2 YYNGEE. J lost 0 bases, V lost 5 bases, and 12 bases had no gene match. The CDR3 runs to 18 residues. The CDR3 coding sequence is TGTGCCAGCAGTTCAGTCCCGGGACAGGGACCCTCTGGAAACACCATATATTTT. It specifies CASSSVPGQGPSGNTIYF.

CDR3 residues: CASSEAPTINQPQHF. CDR3 coding DNA: TGTGCCAGCAGTGAAGCGCCCACAATAAATCAGCCCCAGCATTTT. This rearrangement joins TRBV6-1 to TRBJ1-5; D is undetermined. Germline CDR1 MNHNS, CDR2 SASEGT. The CDR3 spans 15 residues. Trimming cost V 0 bases and J 4 bases, with 10 bases left between them.

The chain joins TRBV9 to TRBJ2-7, with 9 bases identical to TRBD2. This CDR3 comprises 15 residues. Germline V gene lookup returns CDR1 SGDLS and CDR2 YYNGEE. V shed 0 bases, J shed 2 bases, and the junction held 3 bases outside the gene matches. CDR3 sequence reads: CASSVGIAGAYEQYF. In DNA form, the CDR3 reads TGTGCCAGCAGCGTAGGGATAGCGGGGGCCTACGAGCAGTACTTC.

The chain couples TRBV4-3 to TRBJ2-7, with 10 bases aligning to TRBD1. Trimming at V came to 0 bases and at J to 4 bases, leaving 6 bases not matched to a gene. The germline V gene has CDR1 LGHNA and CDR2 YSLEER. The CDR3 loop spans 16 amino acids. CDR3 loop: CASSQDRWDRGYEQYF. The DNA for the CDR3 is TGCGCCAGCAGCCAAGATCGGTGGGACAGGGGTTACGAGCAGTACTTC.